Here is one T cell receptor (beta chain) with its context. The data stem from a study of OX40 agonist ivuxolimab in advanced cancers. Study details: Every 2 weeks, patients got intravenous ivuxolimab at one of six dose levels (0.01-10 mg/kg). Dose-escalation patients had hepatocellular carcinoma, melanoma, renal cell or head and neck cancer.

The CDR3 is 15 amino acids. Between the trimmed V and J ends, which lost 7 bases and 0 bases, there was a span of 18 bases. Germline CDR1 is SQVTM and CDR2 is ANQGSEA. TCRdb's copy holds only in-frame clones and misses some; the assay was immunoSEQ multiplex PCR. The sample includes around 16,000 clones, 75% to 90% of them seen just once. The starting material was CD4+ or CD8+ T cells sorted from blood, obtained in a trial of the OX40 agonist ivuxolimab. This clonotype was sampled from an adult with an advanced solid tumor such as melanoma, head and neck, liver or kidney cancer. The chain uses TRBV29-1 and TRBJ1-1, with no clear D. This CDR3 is CSARGAVYMNTEAFF. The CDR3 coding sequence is TGCAGCGCCCGTGGAGCCGTCTATATGAACACTGAAGCTTTCTTT.